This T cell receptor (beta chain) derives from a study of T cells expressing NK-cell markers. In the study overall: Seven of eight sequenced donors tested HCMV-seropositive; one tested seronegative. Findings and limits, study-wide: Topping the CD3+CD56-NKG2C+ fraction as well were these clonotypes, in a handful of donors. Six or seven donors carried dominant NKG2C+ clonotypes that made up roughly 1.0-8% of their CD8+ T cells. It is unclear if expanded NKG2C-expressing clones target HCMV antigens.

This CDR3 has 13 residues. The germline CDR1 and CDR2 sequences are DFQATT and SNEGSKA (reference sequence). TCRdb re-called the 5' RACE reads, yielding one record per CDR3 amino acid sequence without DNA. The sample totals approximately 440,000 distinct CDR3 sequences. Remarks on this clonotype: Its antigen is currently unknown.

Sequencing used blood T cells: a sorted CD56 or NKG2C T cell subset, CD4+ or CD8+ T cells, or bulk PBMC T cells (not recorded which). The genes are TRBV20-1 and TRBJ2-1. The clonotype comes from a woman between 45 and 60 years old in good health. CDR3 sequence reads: CSARDPIRAEQFF.